The 17 T cell receptor beta chains in this list originate from one sample, sequenced in a study of blood T cell repertoires in COVID-19. The method was immunoSEQ multiplex PCR; TCRdb's version includes in-frame clones alone and lacks a portion of them. This sample has 200,000 to 250,000 clones, with 84% found just once. The sample taken for sequencing was PBMCs or T cells enriched from blood (not recorded which). These receptors were collected from a middle-aged woman who had recovered from COVID-19.

The J gene is TRBJ2-5, the V gene TRBV27; maybe TRBD2 (5 bases). CDR1 is MNHEY, CDR2 SMNVEV, per germline (reference sequence). This CDR3 is 13 amino acids long. Trimming left V 1 base short and J 5 bases short, with 8 bases between. As DNA, the CDR3 is TGTGCCAGCAGTTTATTGCGAGGGGAGACCCAGTACTTC. Its translation is CASSLLRGETQYF.

The CDR3 here is CASRGFPSGSYNEQFF. For the CDR3, the DNA is TGCGCCAGCAGGGGTTTTCCTAGCGGCTCCTACAATGAGCAGTTCTTC. The gene calls are TRBV5-1 and TRBJ2-1; 7 positions agree with TRBD2. V gave up 5 bases and J gave up 0 bases; unmatched junction bases: 8. The germline V gene has CDR1 SGHRS and CDR2 YFSETQ. CDR3 length equals 16 residues.

This sequence joins TRBV28 and TRBJ2-7; 7 bases match TRBD2. Unmatched junction bases numbered 7, after V lost 5 bases and J lost 0 bases. The CDR3 sequence is 15 residues long. Germline V lookup: CDR1 MDHEN, CDR2 SYDVKM. Here the CDR3 DNA reads TGTGCCAGCAGTCGCGGGGGAGGGTACTCCTACGAGCAGTACTTC. It is translated as CASSRGGGYSYEQYF.

The chain is built from TRBV15 and TRBJ1-4; D ambiguous. Trimming left V 4 bases short and J 4 bases short, with 10 bases between. From germline, CDR1 is LNHNV and CDR2 YYDKDF (reference sequence). This CDR3 comprises 14 residues. The DNA for the CDR3 is TGTGCCACCAGCACCGGGGATGTTAATGAAAAACTGTTTTTT. The encoded protein is CATSTGDVNEKLFF.

The chain uses TRBV7-2 and TRBJ1-5; no definite D call. The V end lost 0 bases, the J end lost 2 bases, and 11 bases lay between the germline ends. Germline CDR1 SGHTA, CDR2 FQGNSA. The CDR3 has 16 residues. The CDR3 loop is CASSLASWPGNQPQHF. CDR3 bases: TGTGCCAGCAGCTTAGCGTCTTGGCCTGGCAATCAGCCCCAGCATTTT. Using reference TRBV7-2 and TRBJ1-5 for the parts outside the CDR3, the full variable domain is GAGVSQSPSNKVTEKGKDVELRCDPISGHTALYWYRQSLGQGLEFLIYFQGNSAPDKSGLPSDRFSAERTGGSVSTLTIQRTQQEDSAVYLCASSLASWPGNQPQHFGDGTRLSIL.

V and J are TRBV7-9 and TRBJ1-1, with TRBD1 matching 9 bases. CDR3 length: 16 amino acids. Germline-derived CDR1 and CDR2 are SEHNR and FQNEAQ (reference sequence). V trimming: 3 bases; J trimming: 1 base; junction bases outside the gene matches: 6. The CDR3 reads CASSFPTGGANTEAFF. As DNA, the CDR3 is TGTGCCAGCAGCTTCCCAACAGGGGGCGCGAACACTGAAGCTTTCTTT.

V usage is TRBV18 and J usage is TRBJ1-5, with unresolved D. The CDR3 is made up of 13 amino acids. V lost 6 bases, J lost 4 bases, and 10 bases lay in between. Germline CDR1 KGHSH, CDR2 LQKENI. CDR3 sequence: CASSPEENQPQHF. In DNA, the CDR3 is TGTGCCAGCTCCCCCGAGGAGAATCAGCCCCAGCATTTT.

This clone was detected only a few times. The CDR3 is CASSLGSSYNEQFF. The CDR3 nucleotides read TGTGCCAGCAGCTTAGGGAGCTCCTACAATGAGCAGTTCTTC. The chain employs TRBV11-3 and TRBJ2-1; no firm D call. CDR1 is SGHNT and CDR2 is YENEEA in the germline V gene. V lost 1 base to trimming and J lost 0 bases, with 4 bases between them. The CDR3 is 14 amino acids.

The chain recombines TRBV30 with TRBJ2-3, with TRBD2 matching over 8 bases. This CDR3 has 13 residues. The V gene's germline CDR1 is GTSNPN and CDR2 SVGIG (reference sequence). The junction had 1 base not matched to a gene; V was cut back by 1 base and J by 4 bases. The CDR3 loop reads CAWSGGRSDTQYF. The CDR3 bases are TGTGCCTGGAGTGGCGGGAGGTCAGATACGCAGTATTTT.

This chain connects TRBV28 to TRBJ1-5; weak D call: TRBD1 (6 bases). CDR3 length equals 16 residues. Germline CDR1 reads MDHEN; CDR2 reads SYDVKM. The germline V and J ends were trimmed by 3 bases and 0 bases, with 12 bases remaining between them. DNA for the CDR3: TGTGCCAGCAGTTTCCGACAGGTTTATAGCAATCAGCCCCAGCATTTT. The encoded protein is CASSFRQVYSNQPQHF. The full variable domain, completed using reference TRBV28 and TRBJ1-5, is DVKVTQSSRYLVKRTGEKVFLECVQDMDHENMFWYRQDPGLGLRLIYFSYDVKMKEKGDIPEGYSVSREKKERFSLILESASTNQTSMYLCASSFRQVYSNQPQHFGDGTRLSIL.

This rearrangement joins TRBV5-6 to TRBJ2-3; D remains unclear. Deletions cut 4 bases from V and 0 bases from J, with 9 bases between. CDR3 length equals 14 residues. From germline, CDR1 is SGHDT and CDR2 YYEEEE. CDR3 amino acids: CASSPTTSTDTQYF. CDR3 DNA sequence: TGTGCCAGCAGCCCGACAACCAGCACAGATACGCAGTATTTT.

This chain connects TRBV28 to TRBJ2-7, with TRBD2 identical over 10 bases. The CDR3 runs 18 residues. Germline CDR1 MDHEN, CDR2 SYDVKM. V trimming: 1 base; J trimming: 7 bases; junction bases outside the gene matches: 16. CDR3 sequence: CASSLLWSGRASYREQYF. The CDR3 nucleotides read TGTGCCAGCAGTTTATTGTGGAGCGGGAGGGCCTCTTATCGGGAGCAGTACTTC. Combining the CDR3 with reference TRBV28 and TRBJ2-7 gives the whole variable domain DVKVTQSSRYLVKRTGEKVFLECVQDMDHENMFWYRQDPGLGLRLIYFSYDVKMKEKGDIPEGYSVSREKKERFSLILESASTNQTSMYLCASSLLWSGRASYREQYFGPGTRLTVT.

This clone has a single count. This rearrangement joins TRBV7-8 to TRBJ2-7; D gene ambiguous. V was pared by 6 bases and J by 2 bases, with 8 bases between. Germline lookup yields CDR1 SGHVS and CDR2 FQNEAQ. The CDR3 has 12 residues. DNA of the CDR3: TGTGCCAGCAGTTCCCTTACCTACGAGCAGTACTTC. This translates into CASSSLTYEQYF.

This chain uses TRBV19 with TRBJ2-5, with D unclear. V was trimmed by 5 bases and J by 1 base, leaving 17 bases between them. Germline values: CDR1 LNHDA, CDR2 SQIVND (reference sequence). This CDR3 comprises 16 residues. The CDR3 reads CASSVGYSTFQETQYF. The CDR3 coding sequence is TGTGCCAGTAGTGTCGGGTATTCAACTTTCCAAGAGACCCAGTACTTC.

The chain is built from TRBV5-1 and TRBJ2-7; 8 bases map to TRBD1. Germline values: CDR1 SGHRS, CDR2 YFSETQ. The CDR3 runs 17 residues. J lost 2 bases, V lost 0 bases, and 10 bases had no gene match. CDR3 protein: CASSLAPDRELPYEQYF. The CDR3 DNA reads as TGCGCCAGCAGCTTGGCCCCGGACAGGGAACTGCCCTACGAGCAGTACTTC.

Here the CDR3 DNA reads TGTGCCAGCAGCCAAGATTATGGCAGTGGCTACACCTTC. Protein sequence: CASSQDYGSGYTF. This chain joins TRBV3-1 (or the pseudogene TRBV3-2) and TRBJ1-2; D unresolved. The CDR3 has 13 residues. Germline V gives CDR1 LGHDT, CDR2 YNNKEL (reference sequence). Deletions cut 0 bases from V and 7 bases from J, with 9 bases between.

The chain couples TRBV5-6 to TRBJ1-1, with D maybe TRBD1 (5 bases). The CDR3 spans 13 residues. V lost 3 bases to trimming and J lost 4 bases, with 10 bases between them. Germline V lookup: CDR1 SGHDT, CDR2 YYEEEE. The CDR3 coding sequence is TGTGCCAGCAGCTACGACAGAAGCACTGAAGCTTTCTTT. It encodes CASSYDRSTEAFF.